This TCR beta chain was captured by sequencing in a study of T cell responses to AZD1222 COVID-19 vaccine. Study as a whole: Researchers grouped second doses given at about 4 or about 12 weeks into one pool.

Notes on this clone: Its specificity is not known.

Trimming took off 0 bases at V and 7 bases at J, with 11 bases between the two ends. This CDR3 region has 15 residues. CDR1 and CDR2 (germline): SGDLS, YYNGEE. General study findings and limits: Donors were largely white British and mainly female; clonal diversity was possibly underestimated. After the peak T cell response, and only then, were repertoires sampled. Spike regions recognized by vaccine-associated CD4 TCRs spanned the protein, led by 160-218 and 743-854.

Sequencing was performed with immunoSEQ multiplex PCR; in TCRdb, only in-frame clones are kept and a portion is missing. The data hold 150,000 to 200,000 clones, with 80% to 95% observed a single time. Sequencing was performed on peripheral blood, taken on day 0 of AZD1222 vaccination. The clonotype originates from an adult in good health. V usage is TRBV9 and J usage is TRBJ1-6; D unresolved. The CDR3, as DNA: TGTGCCAGCAGCGTAGGTCCGGGTGGAAATTCACCCCTCCACTTT. Amino acids: CASSVGPGGNSPLHF.